A single sample is the source of the 11 T cell receptor beta chains below, sequenced in a study of T cell changes during pregnancy in multiple sclerosis. The protocol was immunoSEQ multiplex PCR, while the TCRdb copy is restricted to in-frame clones and leaves out a portion. The table lists about 100,000 clones, 80% to 95% of them singletons. The specimen was peripheral blood, collected after pregnancy. Receptors originate from a female donor with multiple sclerosis, enrolled in a pregnancy study.

The gene calls are TRBV7-2 and TRBJ1-6, with D tentatively TRBD1 (5 bases). The CDR3 runs to 14 residues. Trimming took 5 bases from V and 9 from J, leaving 14 bases between them. Germline lookup yields CDR1 SGHTA and CDR2 FQGNSA. This chain's CDR3 is CASSPSGLSSPLHF. The CDR3 DNA follows: TGTGCCAGCAGCCCCTCAGGGTTAAGTTCACCCCTCCACTTT. Together with reference TRBV7-2 and TRBJ1-6, the CDR3 gives the full variable domain: GAGVSQSPSNKVTEKGKDVELRCDPISGHTALYWYRQSLGQGLEFLIYFQGNSAPDKSGLPSDRFSAERTGGSVSTLTIQRTQQEDSAVYLCASSPSGLSSPLHFGNGTRLTVT.

V is TRBV4-2 and J is TRBJ2-7; 8 bases match TRBD2. J lost 5 bases, V lost 2 bases, and 8 bases had no gene match. Germline CDR1 and CDR2: LGHNA and YNFKEQ. CDR3 length equals 15 residues. In DNA, the CDR3 is TGTGCCAGCAGCCAATTTCTAGCGGGTCCCAACGAGCAGTACTTC. It encodes CASSQFLAGPNEQYF.

The V call is TRBV19, the J call TRBJ1-1; tentative D call: TRBD1 (6 bases). Per germline, CDR1 LNHDA and CDR2 SQIVND (reference sequence). The CDR3 consists of 13 residues. Between the trimmed V and J ends, which lost 8 bases and 6 bases, there was a span of 16 bases. CDR3 sequence: CASAQGRVAEAFF. CDR3 bases: TGTGCCAGTGCCCAGGGGCGCGTGGCTGAAGCTTTCTTT.

The chain joins TRBV2 to TRBJ2-2, with TRBD1 as a possible D gene (6 bases). This CDR3 has 14 residues. Trimming stripped 2 bases from V and 7 bases from J, with 11 bases between. CDR1 and CDR2 from the germline V gene are SNHLY and FYNNEI. The CDR3 region is CASSENRAGGELFF. CDR3 DNA sequence: TGTGCCAGCAGTGAAAACAGGGCAGGCGGGGAGCTGTTTTTT.

The gene calls are TRBV7-8 and TRBJ2-5, with D unclear. The V and J ends lost 1 base and 13 bases respectively, with 10 bases between them. Germline assignment: CDR1 SGHVS and CDR2 FQNEAQ. This CDR3 contains 11 residues. Here the CDR3 DNA reads TGTGCCAGCAGCTTAGACCGTTGGCCGTACTTC. It encodes CASSLDRWPYF.

The rearrangement joins TRBV19 to TRBJ1-2; the match to TRBD1 covers 10 bases. The CDR3 has 15 amino acids. The junction had 8 bases not matched to a gene; V was cut back by 4 bases and J by 6 bases. Germline assignment: CDR1 LNHDA and CDR2 SQIVND (reference sequence). The CDR3 sequence is CASSTMDRGYHGYTF. The CDR3 nucleotides read TGTGCCAGTAGTACCATGGACAGGGGGTACCATGGCTACACCTTC.

V and J are TRBV7-9 and TRBJ1-2; TRBD1 is a possible D gene (5 bases). V was shortened by 1 base and J by 7 bases, with 13 bases between the two germline ends. There are 14 residues in the CDR3. Germline V gene data show CDR1 as SEHNR and CDR2 as FQNEAQ (reference sequence). CDR3 coding DNA: TGTGCCAGCAGCTTAGAGGGCAGGGTCGGTGGCTACACCTTC. This gives the protein CASSLEGRVGGYTF.

The chain combines TRBV11-3 with TRBJ1-2, with D possibly being TRBD1 (5 bases). Germline assignment: CDR1 SGHNT and CDR2 YENEEA. This CDR3 has 14 residues. Trimming took 1 base from V and 3 from J, leaving 9 bases between them. The CDR3 is CASSLGGVDYGYTF. CDR3 sequence (DNA): TGTGCCAGCAGCTTAGGGGGGGTTGACTATGGCTACACCTTC.

J is TRBJ1-5 and V is TRBV6-1; no definite D call. The V gene's germline CDR1 is MNHNS and CDR2 SASEGT. Deletions cut 4 bases from V and 4 bases from J, with 2 bases between. The CDR3 runs to 11 residues. Here the CDR3 DNA reads TGTGCCAGCAGTGCGAATCAGCCCCAGCATTTT. It specifies CASSANQPQHF.

This rearrangement joins TRBV7-2 to TRBJ2-7; unclear D gene. CDR3 length equals 14 residues. Germline-derived CDR1 and CDR2 are SGHTA and FQGNSA. The V end was cut by 2 bases, the J end by 0 bases, with 8 bases between. The CDR3 DNA sequence: TGTGCCAGCAGCTTAAAGCGTAGCTCCTACGAGCAGTACTTC. It translates to CASSLKRSSYEQYF.

The chain employs TRBV2 and TRBJ1-2; TRBD1 matches at 7 bases. CDR3 length: 13 residues. V lost 5 bases to trimming and J lost 10 bases; unmatched junction nucleotides: 10. Germline V lookup: CDR1 SNHLY, CDR2 FYNNEI. The CDR3 reads CASSLVRDSYYTF. The CDR3 bases are TGTGCCAGCAGTCTAGTGCGGGACAGCTACTACACCTTC.